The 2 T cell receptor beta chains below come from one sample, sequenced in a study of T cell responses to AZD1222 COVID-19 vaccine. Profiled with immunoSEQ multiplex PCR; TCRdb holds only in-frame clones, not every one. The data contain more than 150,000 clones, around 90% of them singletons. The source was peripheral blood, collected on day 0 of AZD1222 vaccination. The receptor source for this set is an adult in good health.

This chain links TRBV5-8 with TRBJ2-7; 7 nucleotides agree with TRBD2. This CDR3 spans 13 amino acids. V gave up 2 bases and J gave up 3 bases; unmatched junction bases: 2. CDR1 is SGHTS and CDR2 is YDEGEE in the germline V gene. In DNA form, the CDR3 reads TGTGCCAGCAGCTTAGCGGGGAGCTACGAGCAGTACTTC. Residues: CASSLAGSYEQYF. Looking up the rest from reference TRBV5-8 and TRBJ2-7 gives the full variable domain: EAGVTQSPTHLIKTRGQQATLRCSPISGHTSVYWYQQALGLGLQFLLWYDEGEERNRGNFPPRFSGRQFPNYSSELNVNALELEDSALYLCASSLAGSYEQYFGPGTRLTVT.

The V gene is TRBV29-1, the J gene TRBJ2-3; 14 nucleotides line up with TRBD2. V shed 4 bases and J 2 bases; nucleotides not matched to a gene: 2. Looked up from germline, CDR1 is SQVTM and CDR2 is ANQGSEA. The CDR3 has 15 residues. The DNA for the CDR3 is TGCAGCGTTGGACTAGCGGGAGGGTACACAGATACGCAGTATTTT. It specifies CSVGLAGGYTDTQYF.